Below are 23 T cell receptor beta chains sequenced from a single sample in a study of blood T cell repertoires in COVID-19. Some clones are missing from TCRdb's copy, which holds only in-frame ones; the method was immunoSEQ multiplex PCR. The table has over 75,000 clones, 80% to 95% seen once. The sample consisted of peripheral blood. The origin of the receptors is a human donor with active COVID-19. The donor label of this sample is uncertain.

The CDR3 DNA is TGTGCCAGCAGCTTATTTGGGCGGGGTTACACAGATACGCAGTATTTT. Encoded protein: CASSLFGRGYTDTQYF. V is TRBV7-2 and J is TRBJ2-3; maybe TRBD2 (6 bases). Germline values: CDR1 SGHTA, CDR2 FQGNSA. This CDR3 has 16 amino acids. The V end lost 2 bases, the J end lost 2 bases, and 14 bases lay between the germline ends. Full variable domain (remainder filled in from reference TRBV7-2 and TRBJ2-3): GAGVSQSPSNKVTEKGKDVELRCDPISGHTALYWYRQSLGQGLEFLIYFQGNSAPDKSGLPSDRFSAERTGGSVSTLTIQRTQQEDSAVYLCASSLFGRGYTDTQYFGPGTRLTVL.

This clone was seen just once. The chain links TRBV5-5 to TRBJ2-1; 8 nucleotides line up with TRBD2. Germline V CDR1 and CDR2: SGHKS, YYEKEE (reference sequence). This CDR3 has 14 amino acids. J lost 6 bases, V lost 0 bases, and 2 bases had no gene match. The CDR3 region has the DNA TGTGCCAGCAGCTTGGTGGGACTAGGCAATGAGCAGTTCTTC. Its protein product is CASSLVGLGNEQFF.

A single count supports this clone. The chain carries TRBV28 and TRBJ1-5; possible D gene TRBD1, 6 bases. V was shortened by 2 bases and J by 7 bases, with 15 bases between the two germline ends. Germline CDR1 reads MDHEN; CDR2 reads SYDVKM. CDR3 length: 15 residues. CDR3 residues: CASSLRSAGAQPQHF. CDR3 in DNA: TGTGCCAGCAGTTTAAGGTCGGCAGGGGCCCAGCCCCAGCATTTT.

The V and J genes are TRBV12-3 or TRBV12-4 and TRBJ2-2; D ambiguous. The CDR3 is 12 amino acids. V lost 5 bases to trimming and J lost 2 bases, with 3 bases between them. The CDR3 nucleotides read TGTGCCAGCAGTCTCAACACCGGGGAGCTGTTTTTT. This encodes CASSLNTGELFF.

The chain carries TRBV9 and TRBJ1-2; D is uncertain. The V gene's germline CDR1 is SGDLS and CDR2 YYNGEE. Trimming took 0 bases from V and 8 from J, leaving 14 bases between them. This CDR3 contains 14 residues. This chain's CDR3 is CASSVERQAIGYTF. The CDR3 DNA is TGTGCCAGCAGCGTAGAGCGGCAGGCCATAGGCTACACCTTC. Drawing the rest from reference TRBV9 and TRBJ1-2, the complete variable domain is DSGVTQTPKHLITATGQRVTLRCSPRSGDLSVYWYQQSLDQGLQFLIQYYNGEERAKGNILERFSAQQFPDLHSELNLSSLELGDSALYFCASSVERQAIGYTFGSGTRLTVV.

This clone was observed once. Other DNA sequences in this sample translate to the same CDR3. V gene TRBV19 combines with J gene TRBJ2-3, with 8 bases identical to TRBD1. Germline lookup yields CDR1 LNHDA and CDR2 SQIVND (reference sequence). The J segment lost 5 bases and the V segment lost 8 bases, leaving 6 bases of the junction unmatched. The CDR3 contains 13 residues. CDR3 residues: CASSPDRGDTQYF. The DNA of the CDR3 is TGTGCCAGTTCACCAGACAGGGGAGATACGCAGTATTTT. The variable domain in full, completed from reference TRBV19 and TRBJ2-3, reads DGGITQSPKYLFRKEGQNVTLSCEQNLNHDAMYWYRQDPGQGLRLIYYSQIVNDFQKGDIAEGYSVSREKKESFPLTVTSAQKNPTAFYLCASSPDRGDTQYFGPGTRLTVL.

As DNA, the CDR3 is TGTGCCAGTAGTATAGTACGGGATAGCAATCAGCCCCAGCATTTT. Translating gives CASSIVRDSNQPQHF. This sequence joins TRBV19 and TRBJ1-5; D gene unclear. The V end was cut by 1 base, the J end by 0 bases, with 7 bases between. This CDR3 is 15 amino acids long. Germline loops: CDR1 LNHDA, CDR2 SQIVND (reference sequence).

V is TRBV6-5 and J is TRBJ1-1; D ambiguous. This CDR3 region has 15 residues. V lost 5 bases and J lost 1, with 14 bases in between. Germline assignment: CDR1 MNHEY and CDR2 SVGAGI. In DNA, the CDR3 is TGTGCCAGCAGTCCCCGGAGCCTATCGAACACTGAAGCTTTCTTT. Its protein product is CASSPRSLSNTEAFF.

The rearrangement uses TRBV7-9 and TRBJ2-3; no clear D. The CDR3 length is 13 residues. The ends were cut back, 1 base at V and 11 bases at J, with 13 bases in the middle. Germline CDR1 is SEHNR and CDR2 is FQNEAQ (reference sequence). The CDR3 sequence: CASSLDTSLKQYF. The DNA for the CDR3 is TGTGCCAGCAGCTTAGACACGTCGTTGAAGCAGTATTTT.

This clone was found a few times. The chain couples TRBV15 to TRBJ1-5; no reliable D call. The CDR3 runs 15 residues. Germline-derived CDR1 and CDR2 are LNHNV and YYDKDF (reference sequence). V shed 0 bases and J shed 3 bases, with 9 bases lying between them. This CDR3 reads CATSRDLQSNQPQHF. CDR3 coding DNA: TGTGCCACCAGCAGAGATCTCCAGTCCAATCAGCCCCAGCATTTT.

The rearrangement uses TRBV5-1 and TRBJ2-7; a possible D gene is TRBD2 (5 bases). This CDR3 has 15 residues. Trimming pared 0 bases from V and 1 base from J, leaving 11 bases between. Germline CDR1 reads SGHRS; CDR2 reads YFSETQ. The CDR3 DNA reads as TGCGCCAGCAGCTTGGTCGGGGTCGGATCCTACGAGCAGTACTTC. It yields the protein CASSLVGVGSYEQYF.

The rearrangement links TRBV6-5 to TRBJ2-2; the match to TRBD1 covers 8 bases. The CDR3 length is 14 residues. Germline loops: CDR1 MNHEY, CDR2 SVGAGI. The trim removed 5 bases at V and 7 bases at J, leaving 6 bases unmatched. The CDR3 region is CASSRQGIGGELFF. Here the CDR3 DNA reads TGTGCCAGCAGTCGACAGGGGATCGGCGGGGAGCTGTTTTTT.

The chain couples TRBV12-3 or TRBV12-4 to TRBJ1-2; 8 bases are a match to TRBD1. With 1 base clipped from V and 5 bases from J, the junction kept 0 bases outside the gene matches. CDR3 length: 13 amino acids. The CDR3 loop is CASSLGTGYGYTF. The CDR3 nucleotides read TGTGCCAGCAGTTTAGGGACAGGGTATGGCTACACCTTC.

The chain employs TRBV21-1 and TRBJ2-7; no DNA check was done on the table's D call, TRBD1. TRBV21-1 is flagged as a pseudogene. This CDR3 is 13 amino acids long. The chain's CDR3 is CASSVPYREEQYF. The CDR3 DNA reads as TGTGCCAGCAGCGTCCCCTACAGGGAGGAGCAGTACTTC.

CDR3 amino acids: CASSQVEGRYTEAFF. For the CDR3, the DNA is TGCGCCAGCAGCCAAGTGGAGGGGAGATACACTGAAGCTTTCTTT. This chain uses TRBV4-1 with TRBJ1-1, with D possibly matching TRBD1 (5 bases). V lost 1 base, J lost 3 bases, and 12 bases lay in between. CDR1 and CDR2 (germline): MGHRA, YSYEKL. This CDR3 is 15 amino acids long.

The V call is TRBV10-3, the J call TRBJ2-1; 8 bases line up with TRBD2. CDR3 length: 15 amino acids. In germline, CDR1 is ENHRY, CDR2 SYGVKD. The ends lost 7 bases at V and 4 bases at J; junction bases unmatched: 9. CDR3 protein: CAITRGGDGYNEQFF. For the CDR3, the DNA is TGTGCCATCACTCGGGGGGGGGACGGTTACAATGAGCAGTTCTTC.

J is TRBJ2-7 and V is TRBV27, with D possibly matching TRBD1 (5 bases). The CDR3 totals 13 residues. Germline V gives CDR1 MNHEY, CDR2 SMNVEV (reference sequence). V was shortened by 8 bases and J by 1 base, with 12 bases between the two germline ends. CDR3 nucleotide sequence: TGTGCCAGCTCTACGACAGATTCCTACGAGCAGTACTTC. This encodes CASSTTDSYEQYF.

For the CDR3, the DNA is TGTGCCAGCAGTCCACCCCAGGGGAATTATGGCTACACCTTC. Amino acid sequence: CASSPPQGNYGYTF. The chain combines TRBV28 with TRBJ1-2, with D possibly being TRBD1 (6 bases). Between the trimmed V and J ends, which lost 5 bases and 5 bases, there was a span of 15 bases. CDR3 length equals 14 residues. Germline-derived CDR1 and CDR2 are MDHEN and SYDVKM.

The CDR3 DNA is TGTGCCAGCAGCCAAAGTTGGGACTCCCTAATTGGAGAGACCCAGTACTTC. Its translation: CASSQSWDSLIGETQYF. The chain recombines TRBV3-1 (or the pseudogene TRBV3-2) with TRBJ2-5, with D perhaps TRBD2 (6 bases). The V gene lost 2 bases and the J gene lost 4 bases, with 20 bases spanning the gap. The germline V gene encodes CDR1 LGHDT and CDR2 YNNKEL (reference sequence). The CDR3 has 17 residues.

In this sample, this clone turned up once. CDR3 protein: CASKAGVEETQYF. CDR3 DNA sequence: TGTGCCAGCAAAGCAGGGGTCGAAGAGACCCAGTACTTC. The gene calls are TRBV6-5 and TRBJ2-5; D may be TRBD1 (6 bases). The CDR3 has 13 residues. V was cut by 7 bases and J by 3 bases, with 12 bases left in between. CDR1 and CDR2 from the germline V gene are MNHEY and SVGAGI.

CDR3 sequence (DNA): TGCGCCAGCAGCCCGGACAGTGTAGAAGCTTTCTTT. Translation: CASSPDSVEAFF. V gene TRBV5-1 combines with J gene TRBJ1-1; the D gene is possibly TRBD1 (6 bases). The CDR3 is made up of 12 amino acids. Germline values: CDR1 SGHRS, CDR2 YFSETQ. V gave up 4 bases and J gave up 8 bases, with 12 bases separating them.

The sample holds one count of this clone. V and J are TRBV5-1 and TRBJ1-4, with 8 bases fitting TRBD1. The V gene's germline CDR1 is SGHRS and CDR2 YFSETQ. With V trimmed by 5 bases and J by 2 bases, 5 bases remained unmatched. CDR3 length: 15 amino acids. CDR3 DNA sequence: TGCGCCAGCAGATCATACAGGGGGACTAATGAAAAACTGTTTTTT. This gives the protein CASRSYRGTNEKLFF.

This clone was found once. This sequence joins TRBV7-2 and TRBJ2-3; TRBD2 matches at 9 bases. Germline lookup yields CDR1 SGHTA and CDR2 FQGNSA. The CDR3 is made up of 16 amino acids. V shed 1 base and J 3 bases; nucleotides not matched to a gene: 5. CDR3 bases: TGTGCCAGCAGCTTAGTTCCTAGCGGGGTAACAGATACGCAGTATTTT. Translating it yields CASSLVPSGVTDTQYF.